Only one count was recorded for the clone carrying this TCR beta chain. This record comes from a study of OX40 agonist ivuxolimab in advanced cancers. Using immunoSEQ multiplex PCR, the repertoire was profiled, and TCRdb retains in-frame clones only, with some absent. Here the sample spans 30,000 to 40,000 clones, roughly 90% being singletons. The TCR comes from an adult with an advanced solid tumor such as melanoma, head and neck, liver or kidney cancer. Here the sequenced sample was CD4+ or CD8+ T cells sorted from blood, taken in a trial of the OX40 agonist ivuxolimab.

The CDR3 reads CASSQDRIDATNEKLFF. The DNA of the CDR3 is TGCGCCAGCAGCCAAGATCGTATAGATGCAACTAATGAAAAACTGTTTTTT. The chain combines TRBV4-1 with TRBJ1-4; unclear D gene. Trimming cost V 0 bases and J 0 bases, with 11 bases left between them. The CDR3 is 17 residues long. The V gene's germline CDR1 is MGHRA and CDR2 YSYEKL.